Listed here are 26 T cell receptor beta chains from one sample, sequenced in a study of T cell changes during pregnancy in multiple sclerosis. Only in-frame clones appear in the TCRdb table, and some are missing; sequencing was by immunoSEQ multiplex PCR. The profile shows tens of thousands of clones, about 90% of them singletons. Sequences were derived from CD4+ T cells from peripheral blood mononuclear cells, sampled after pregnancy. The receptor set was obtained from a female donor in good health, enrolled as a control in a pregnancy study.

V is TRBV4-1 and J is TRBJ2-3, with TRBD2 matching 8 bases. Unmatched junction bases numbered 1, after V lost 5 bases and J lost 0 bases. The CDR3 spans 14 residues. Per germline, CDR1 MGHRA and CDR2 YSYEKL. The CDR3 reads CASSSGGSTDTQYF. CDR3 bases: TGCGCCAGCAGCTCGGGGGGGAGCACAGATACGCAGTATTTT.

The CDR3, as DNA: TGTGCCAGCAGCTTGGCAGGGGCTGGAAACACCATATATTTT. This encodes CASSLAGAGNTIYF. The J gene is TRBJ1-3, the V gene TRBV5-5, with D perhaps TRBD1 (6 bases). The V gene lost 0 bases and the J gene lost 2 bases, with 6 bases spanning the gap. Germline lookup yields CDR1 SGHKS and CDR2 YYEKEE (reference sequence). This CDR3 region has 14 residues.

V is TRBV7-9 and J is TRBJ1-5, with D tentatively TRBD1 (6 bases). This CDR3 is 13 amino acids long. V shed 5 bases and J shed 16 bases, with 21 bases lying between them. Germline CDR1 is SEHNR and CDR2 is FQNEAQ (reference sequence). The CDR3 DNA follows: TGTGCCAGCAGCCCGGACGGAACGGGACATCTCCATTTT. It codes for CASSPDGTGHLHF.

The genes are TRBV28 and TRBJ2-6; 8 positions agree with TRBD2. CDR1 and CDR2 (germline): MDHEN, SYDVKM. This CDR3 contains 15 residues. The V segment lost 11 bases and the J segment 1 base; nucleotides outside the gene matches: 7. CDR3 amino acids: CASGGGSSGANVLTF. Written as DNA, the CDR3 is TGTGCCTCCGGGGGGGGGTCATCTGGGGCCAACGTCCTGACTTTC.

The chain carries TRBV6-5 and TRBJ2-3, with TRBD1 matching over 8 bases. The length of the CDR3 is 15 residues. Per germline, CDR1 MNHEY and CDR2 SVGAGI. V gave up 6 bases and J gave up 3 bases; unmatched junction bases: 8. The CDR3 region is CASRQGQGRTDTQYF. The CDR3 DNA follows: TGTGCCAGCAGACAAGGACAGGGTAGGACAGATACGCAGTATTTT.

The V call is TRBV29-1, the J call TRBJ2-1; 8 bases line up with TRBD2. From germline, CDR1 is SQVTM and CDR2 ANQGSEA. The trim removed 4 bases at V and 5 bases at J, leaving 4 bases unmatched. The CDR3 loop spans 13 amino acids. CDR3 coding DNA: TGCAGCGTTGGTCGGGGGGGAAACAATGAGCAGTTCTTC. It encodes CSVGRGGNNEQFF.

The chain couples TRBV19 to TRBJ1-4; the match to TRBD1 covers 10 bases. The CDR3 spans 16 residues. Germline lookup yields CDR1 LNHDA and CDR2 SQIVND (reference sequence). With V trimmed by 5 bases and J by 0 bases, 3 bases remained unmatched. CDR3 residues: CASSPGTGATNEKLFF. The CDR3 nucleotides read TGTGCCAGTAGTCCCGGGACAGGGGCAACTAATGAAAAACTGTTTTTT.

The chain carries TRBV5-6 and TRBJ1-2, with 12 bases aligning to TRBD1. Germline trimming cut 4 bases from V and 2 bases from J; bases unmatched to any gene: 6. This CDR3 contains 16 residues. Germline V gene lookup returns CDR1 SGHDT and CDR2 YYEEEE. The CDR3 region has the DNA TGTGCCAGCAGCCCCGGGACAGGGGGCCAGAACTATGGCTACACCTTC. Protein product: CASSPGTGGQNYGYTF.

The CDR3 here is CASSLRRGNEQYF. The CDR3 DNA follows: TGTGCCAGCAGCTTAAGGCGCGGGAACGAGCAGTACTTC. The chain has TRBV7-3 and TRBJ2-7; D perhaps matches TRBD2 (6 bases). The V end was cut by 1 base, the J end by 5 bases, with 9 bases between. The germline gives CDR1 SGHTA, CDR2 FQGTGA. This CDR3 has 13 amino acids.

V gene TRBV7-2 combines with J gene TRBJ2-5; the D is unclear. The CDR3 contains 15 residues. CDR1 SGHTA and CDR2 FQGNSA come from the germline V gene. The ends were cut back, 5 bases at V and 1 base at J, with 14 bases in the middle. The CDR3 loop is CASSLIWAVQETQYF. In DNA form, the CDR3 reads TGTGCCAGCAGCCTCATATGGGCAGTCCAAGAGACCCAGTACTTC.

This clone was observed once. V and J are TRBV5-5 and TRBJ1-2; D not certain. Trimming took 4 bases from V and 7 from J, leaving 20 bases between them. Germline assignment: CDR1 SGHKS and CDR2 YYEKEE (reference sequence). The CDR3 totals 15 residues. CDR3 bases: TGTGCCAGCAGCCCCCAAGTGGAGGTTCCGTTTGGCTACACCTTC. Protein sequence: CASSPQVEVPFGYTF.

Here the CDR3 reads CASKGQGFIGELFF. CDR3 bases: TGTGCCAGCAAGGGACAGGGTTTTATCGGGGAGCTGTTTTTT. V and J are TRBV6-5 and TRBJ2-2, with TRBD1 matching over 9 bases. CDR1 is MNHEY, CDR2 SVGAGI, per germline. J was trimmed by 7 bases and V by 7 bases; bases with no gene match: 7. This CDR3 is built from 14 residues.

CDR3 sequence (DNA): TGTGCCAGCAGCCCGAGGGTCGACAGGGTAGGATCTGAAGCTTTCTTT. Translated, it gives CASSPRVDRVGSEAFF. The chain combines TRBV9 with TRBJ1-1; 7 bases are a match to TRBD1. The CDR3 is 16 residues long. The germline CDR1 and CDR2 sequences are SGDLS and YYNGEE. Losses at the gene ends were 4 bases for V and 6 bases for J; bases not matched to a gene: 15.

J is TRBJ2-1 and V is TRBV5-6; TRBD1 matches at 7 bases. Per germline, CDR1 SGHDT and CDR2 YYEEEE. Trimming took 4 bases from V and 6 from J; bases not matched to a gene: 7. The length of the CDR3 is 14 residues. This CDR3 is CASSGTVRSNEQFF. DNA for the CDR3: TGTGCCAGCAGCGGGACAGTGAGGTCCAATGAGCAGTTCTTC.

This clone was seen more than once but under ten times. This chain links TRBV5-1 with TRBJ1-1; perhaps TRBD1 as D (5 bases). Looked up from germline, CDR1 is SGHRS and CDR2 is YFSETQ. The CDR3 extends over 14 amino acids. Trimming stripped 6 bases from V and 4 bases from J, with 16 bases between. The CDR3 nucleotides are TGCGCCAGCACCGTAGGGGTCGAGGCCACTGAAGCTTTCTTT. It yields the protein CASTVGVEATEAFF.

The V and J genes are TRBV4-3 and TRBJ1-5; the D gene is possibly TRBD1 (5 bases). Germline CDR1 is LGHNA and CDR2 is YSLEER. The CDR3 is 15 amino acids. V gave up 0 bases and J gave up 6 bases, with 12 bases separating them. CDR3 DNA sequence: TGCGCCAGCAGCCAAGAAGAGGGGAGGGGTCAGCCCCAGCATTTT. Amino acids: CASSQEEGRGQPQHF.

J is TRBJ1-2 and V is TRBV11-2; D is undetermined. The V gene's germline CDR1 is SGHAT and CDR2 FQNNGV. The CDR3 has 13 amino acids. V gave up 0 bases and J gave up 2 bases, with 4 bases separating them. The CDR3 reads CASSLDGNYGYTF. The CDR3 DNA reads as TGTGCCAGCAGCTTAGACGGGAACTATGGCTACACCTTC.

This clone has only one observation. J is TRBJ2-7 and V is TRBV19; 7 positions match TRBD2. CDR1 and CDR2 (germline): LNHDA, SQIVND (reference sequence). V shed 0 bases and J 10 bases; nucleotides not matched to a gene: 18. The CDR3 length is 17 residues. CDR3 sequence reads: CASSIDPPGAGRAGQYF. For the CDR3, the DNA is TGTGCCAGTAGTATAGATCCTCCGGGCGCCGGGCGAGCGGGACAGTACTTC.

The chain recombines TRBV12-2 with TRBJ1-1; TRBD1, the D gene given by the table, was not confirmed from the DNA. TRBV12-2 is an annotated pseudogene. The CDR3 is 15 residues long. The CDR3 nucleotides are TGTGCAAGTCGCTTAGAGGGACAGCTGAACACTGAAGCTTTCTTT. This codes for CASRLEGQLNTEAFF.

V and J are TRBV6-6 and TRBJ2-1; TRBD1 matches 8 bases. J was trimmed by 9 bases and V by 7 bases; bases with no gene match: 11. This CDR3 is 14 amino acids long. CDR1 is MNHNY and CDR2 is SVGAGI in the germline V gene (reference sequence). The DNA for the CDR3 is TGTGCCAGCAAACTCGGACAGGGAAGGGTTGAGCAGTTCTTC. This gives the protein CASKLGQGRVEQFF.

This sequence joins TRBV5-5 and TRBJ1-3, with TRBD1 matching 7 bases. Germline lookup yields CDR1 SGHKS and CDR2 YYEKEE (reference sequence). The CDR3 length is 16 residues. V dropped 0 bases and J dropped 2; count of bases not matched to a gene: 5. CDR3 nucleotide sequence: TGTGCCAGCAGCTTGGCCGTAACAGGGGCTGGAAACACCATATATTTT. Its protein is CASSLAVTGAGNTIYF.

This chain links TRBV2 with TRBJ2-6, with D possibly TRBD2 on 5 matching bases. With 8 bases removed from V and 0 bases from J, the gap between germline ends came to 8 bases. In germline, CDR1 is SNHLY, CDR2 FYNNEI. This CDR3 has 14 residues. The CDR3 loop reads CASAGSSGANVLTF. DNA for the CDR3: TGTGCCAGCGCGGGTAGCTCTGGGGCCAACGTCCTGACTTTC.

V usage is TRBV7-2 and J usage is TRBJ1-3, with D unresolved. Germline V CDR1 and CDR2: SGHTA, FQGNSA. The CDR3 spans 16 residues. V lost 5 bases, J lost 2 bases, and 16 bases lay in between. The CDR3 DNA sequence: TGTGCCAGCAGCCCCTTCGGGGTGACACCTGGAAACACCATATATTTT. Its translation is CASSPFGVTPGNTIYF.

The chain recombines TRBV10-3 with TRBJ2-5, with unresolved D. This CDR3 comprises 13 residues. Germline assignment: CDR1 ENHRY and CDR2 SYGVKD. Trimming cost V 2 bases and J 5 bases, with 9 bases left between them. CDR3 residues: CAISERGEETQYF. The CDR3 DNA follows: TGTGCCATCAGTGAGAGAGGAGAGGAGACCCAGTACTTC.

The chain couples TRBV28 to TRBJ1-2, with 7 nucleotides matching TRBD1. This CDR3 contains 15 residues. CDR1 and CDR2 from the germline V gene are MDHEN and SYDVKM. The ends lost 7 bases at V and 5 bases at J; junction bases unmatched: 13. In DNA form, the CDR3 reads TGTGCCAGCACTGTCCCGGGCCCCAGGGGGTATGGCTACACCTTC. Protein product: CASTVPGPRGYGYTF.

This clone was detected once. CDR3 region: CASSQTQSGGANTDTQYF. CDR3 bases: TGTGCCAGCAGCCAAACTCAGAGCGGGGGCGCTAACACAGATACGCAGTATTTT. The chain couples TRBV7-2 to TRBJ2-3; TRBD2 aligns across 8 bases. V lost 5 bases to trimming and J lost 2 bases; unmatched junction nucleotides: 15. Germline values: CDR1 SGHTA, CDR2 FQGNSA. The CDR3 length is 18 residues.